This T cell receptor (beta chain) appears in the sequencing data of a study of T cells in Graves' hyperthyroidism and ophthalmopathy. V lost 7 bases and J lost 4; bases outside the gene matches: 16. CDR1 and CDR2 from the germline V gene are LNHDA and SQIVND (reference sequence). This CDR3 comprises 18 residues. Patients were excluded for uncontrolled infection, other autoimmune disease, pregnancy or lactation. This clonotype has more than one count but fewer than ten. RNA transcripts yielded amplified TCR beta CDR3 regions. First-round RT-PCR targeting the TCR CDR3 was performed with the HTBI primer set. TCRdb fed the multiplex PCR reads into MiXCR, producing one record per CDR3 protein. This table has 490,000 or so distinct CDR3 sequences, 22% appearing once.

This rearrangement joins TRBV19 to TRBJ2-1, with 10 nucleotides matching TRBD2. This TCR came from a woman in her 70s with Graves' ophthalmopathy. Sequenced: blood. CDR3 coding DNA: TGTGCCAGTACCAATCCTGCATCTAGCGGGAGTAGGTACAATGAGCAGTTCTTC. It is translated as CASTNPASSGSRYNEQFF.